The entry below gives a single TCR beta chain sequence along with its context. This clone turned up a few times. This clone's antigen is unknown. It has no much larger one-base neighbor in the sample; base qualities were not kept. The source of the sample is a study of OX40 agonist ivuxolimab in advanced cancers. Describing the broader study: Ivuxolimab was an agonistic, fully human IgG2 monoclonal antibody directed against OX40 (CD134), a costimulatory receptor. Peripheral TCRbeta sequencing aimed to test whether ivuxolimab altered TCR sequence diversity and caused clonal T-cell expansion. Among the roughly 50 dose-escalation patients, approximately 20 had hepatocellular carcinoma, roughly 15 melanoma, 9 renal cell carcinoma and 9 head and neck cancer. The dose-escalation cohort was roughly 87% male with a mean age of approximately 59 years, ranging from 23 to 79. The paper reports the monotherapy dose-escalation portion (N = 52 patients) of the phase I ivuxolimab trial. Intravenous ivuxolimab was administered to patients every 2 weeks at six dose levels: 0.01, 0.1, 0.3, 1.5, 3 and 10 mg/kg. Prior anti-PD-1, anti-PD-L1 or anti-CTLA-4 therapy was permitted, and approximately 42% of dose-escalation patients had received checkpoint inhibitors. Partial responses occurred in three dose-escalation patients: two with cutaneous melanoma and one with hepatocellular carcinoma. General conclusions and limits of the study: Low levels of normalized T-cell clonal expansion were also seen in some patients who did not respond. At doses from 0.1 to 3.0 mg/kg, clonal expansion was seen in both CD4+ and CD8+ blood T cells between baseline and week 6. Partial responders in the 0.1-3.0 mg/kg groups had among the lowest normalized peripheral clonal expansion, especially among CD8+ T cells. Antigen specificity was not determined for the clonally expanded peripheral T cells. After ivuxolimab, CD8+ T cells had more expanded clones than CD4+ T cells on average.

To sequence the TCRbeta CDR3 region, genomic DNA was isolated from the sorted cells. The immunoSEQ Assay was used for sequencing of TCRbeta CDR3 regions. This immuneACCESS table, as held by TCRdb, lists in-frame sequences with V and J called but not all clones. Of the missing ones, under half trace to an unresolved V gene in checked studies; the others have no known cause. For this sample there are around 56,000 clones; about 85% appear just once. The leading ten clones occupy about 4.3% of the sample. V is reduced by 2 bases and J by 2 bases, leaving a spacing of 11 bases between them. From the germline V gene, CDR1 is SGDLS and CDR2 is YYNGEE. The CDR3, from cysteine to phenylalanine, totals 14 residues. CDR3 DNA only is kept here, 42 bases in frame from base 1. Patients with autoimmune disease history or receiving systemic immunosuppression were excluded from the trial. In every dose cohort, peripheral blood was drawn for TCR sequencing at baseline, cycle 4 day 1, and cycle 7 day 1. Samples came from an open-label, multicenter, first-in-human phase I dose-escalation trial of ivuxolimab. The trial enrolled adults with locally advanced or metastatic head and neck squamous cell, hepatocellular, melanoma or renal cell carcinoma. Before TCR sequencing, CD4+ T cells and CD8+ T cells from peripheral blood were sorted into separate populations.

The chain employs TRBV9 and TRBJ2-7; TRBD2 is a possible D gene, resting on 5 matching bases. This TCR derives from an adult with an advanced solid tumor such as melanoma, head and neck, liver or kidney cancer. The sequences come from CD4+ or CD8+ T cells sorted from blood, collected in a trial of the OX40 agonist ivuxolimab. Here is the DNA: TGTGCCAGCAGCGTCGGGGAAAGGCCCTACGAGCAGTACTTC. This gives the protein CASSVGERPYEQYF.